The source of this T cell receptor (beta chain) is a study of regulatory T cells in long-lasting Graves disease. Study-level findings and limits: TRBV28, TRBJ1-2 and TRBJ2-5 emerged as the favored segments in persistent disease. Owing to a sample size that was small, accuracy may have been reduced. Persistent Graves' patients showed less TCR diversity than newly diagnosed ones.

Noted time point: persistent/refractory GD, antithyroid drugs over 5 years with positive TRAb. After RNA was extracted from PBMCs, the TCR library was made from it. A volume of around 9.9 milliliters of peripheral blood was collected in EDTA tubes. Arm-PCR of CDR3 regions and iRepertoire HTBI primers were the basis on which TCR beta libraries were built. TCRdb fed the multiplex PCR reads into MiXCR, producing one record per CDR3 protein. The sample comprises approximately 290,000 distinct CDR3 sequences, around 21% of which are singletons, and more than 50% rests with the top ten. V was cut by 5 bases and J by 5 bases, with 16 bases left in between. This CDR3 is built from 15 residues. Germline V CDR1 and CDR2: SGHRS, YFSETQ. This clonotype was seen a few times. The target antigen is unknown.

The sample consisted of peripheral blood mononuclear cells (PBMCs), taken when the disease was refractory, from a patient treated with antithyroid drugs. The TCR originated in a female donor with Graves disease. J is TRBJ2-2 and V is TRBV5-1; D might be TRBD2 (6 bases). For the CDR3, the DNA is TGCGCCAGCAGTCCCGGGACTCCTGGGACCGGGGAGCTGTTTTTT. Translating gives CASSPGTPGTGELFF.